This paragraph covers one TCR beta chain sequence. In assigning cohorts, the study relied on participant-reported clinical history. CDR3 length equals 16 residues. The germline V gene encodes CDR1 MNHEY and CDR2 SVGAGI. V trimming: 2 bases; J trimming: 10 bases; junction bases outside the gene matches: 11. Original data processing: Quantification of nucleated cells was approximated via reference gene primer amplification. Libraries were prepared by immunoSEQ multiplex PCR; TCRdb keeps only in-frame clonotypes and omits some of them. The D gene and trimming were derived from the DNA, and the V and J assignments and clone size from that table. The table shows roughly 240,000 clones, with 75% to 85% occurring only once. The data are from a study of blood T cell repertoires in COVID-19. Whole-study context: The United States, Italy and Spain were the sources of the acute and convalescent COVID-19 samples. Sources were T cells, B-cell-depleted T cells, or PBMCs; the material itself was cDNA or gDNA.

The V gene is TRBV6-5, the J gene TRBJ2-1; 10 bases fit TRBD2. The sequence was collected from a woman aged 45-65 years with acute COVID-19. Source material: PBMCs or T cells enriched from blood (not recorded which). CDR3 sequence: CASSYLSGGASKEQFF. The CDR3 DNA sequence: TGTGCCAGCAGTTACCTCAGCGGGGGGGCATCGAAGGAGCAGTTCTTC.